The 3 T cell receptor beta chains below all came from one sample that was sequenced in a study of blood T cell repertoires in COVID-19. Clones were sequenced by immunoSEQ multiplex PCR, and TCRdb holds only the in-frame ones, with some missing. The table records 60,000 or so clones, 82% of them present only once. The sample comprised peripheral blood. These receptors were taken from a human donor in a cohort sampled during active COVID-19.

The rearrangement uses TRBV28 and TRBJ2-3; 7 nucleotides agree with TRBD2. CDR1 and CDR2 (germline): MDHEN, SYDVKM. The CDR3 consists of 14 residues. V lost 7 bases to trimming and J lost 6 bases; unmatched junction nucleotides: 10. Written as DNA, the CDR3 is TGTGCCAGCACCAAGGGAGGGGAGGTGGATACGCAGTATTTT. Translation: CASTKGGEVDTQYF.

Only a few counts were recorded for this clone. This rearrangement joins TRBV28 to TRBJ2-1; TRBD2 matches at 10 bases. The CDR3 consists of 11 residues. Per the germline V gene, CDR1 is MDHEN and CDR2 is SYDVKM. V shed 8 bases, J shed 16 bases, and the junction held 8 bases outside the gene matches. CDR3 sequence (DNA): TGTGCCAGCTCGCGACTAGCGGGTACCTTCTTC. It specifies CASSRLAGTFF. Filled out from reference TRBV28 and TRBJ2-1, the complete variable domain reads DVKVTQSSRYLVKRTGEKVFLECVQDMDHENMFWYRQDPGLGLRLIYFSYDVKMKEKGDIPEGYSVSREKKERFSLILESASTNQTSMYLCASSRLAGTFFGPGTRLTVL.

The gene calls are TRBV19 and TRBJ1-5; D remains ambiguous. The CDR3 totals 15 residues. V dropped 6 bases and J dropped 3 bases, with 15 bases sitting between them. Germline CDR1 reads LNHDA; CDR2 reads SQIVND (reference sequence). CDR3 residues: CASSPGRALNQPQHF. As DNA, the CDR3 is TGTGCCAGTAGCCCCGGGAGGGCCCTCAATCAGCCCCAGCATTTT.